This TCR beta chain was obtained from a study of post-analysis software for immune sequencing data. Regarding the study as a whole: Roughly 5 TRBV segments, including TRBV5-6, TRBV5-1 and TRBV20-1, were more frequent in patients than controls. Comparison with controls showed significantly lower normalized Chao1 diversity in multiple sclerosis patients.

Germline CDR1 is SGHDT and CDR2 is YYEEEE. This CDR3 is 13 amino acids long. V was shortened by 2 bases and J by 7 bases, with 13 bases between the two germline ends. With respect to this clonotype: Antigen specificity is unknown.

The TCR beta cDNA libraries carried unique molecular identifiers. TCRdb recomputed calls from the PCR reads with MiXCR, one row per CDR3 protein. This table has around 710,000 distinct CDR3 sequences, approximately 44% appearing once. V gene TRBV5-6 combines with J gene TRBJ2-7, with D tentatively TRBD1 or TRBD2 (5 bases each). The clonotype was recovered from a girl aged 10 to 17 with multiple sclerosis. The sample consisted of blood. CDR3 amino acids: CASSFVGPGEQYF. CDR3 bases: TGTGCCAGCAGCTTTGTGGGGCCGGGGGAGCAGTACTTC.